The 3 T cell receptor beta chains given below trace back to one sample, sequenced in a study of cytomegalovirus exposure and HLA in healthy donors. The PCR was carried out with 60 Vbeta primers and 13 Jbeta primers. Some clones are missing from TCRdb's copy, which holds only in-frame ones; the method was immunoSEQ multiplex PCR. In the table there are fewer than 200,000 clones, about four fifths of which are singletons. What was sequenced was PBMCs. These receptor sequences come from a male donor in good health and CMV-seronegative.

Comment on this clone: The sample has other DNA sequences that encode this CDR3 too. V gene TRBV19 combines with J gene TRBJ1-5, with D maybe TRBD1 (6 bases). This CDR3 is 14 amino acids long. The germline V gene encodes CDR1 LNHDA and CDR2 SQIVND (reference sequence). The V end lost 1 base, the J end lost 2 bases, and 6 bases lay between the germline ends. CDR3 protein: CASSIGQGNQPQHF. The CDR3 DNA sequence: TGTGCCAGTAGTATAGGACAGGGCAATCAGCCCCAGCATTTT.

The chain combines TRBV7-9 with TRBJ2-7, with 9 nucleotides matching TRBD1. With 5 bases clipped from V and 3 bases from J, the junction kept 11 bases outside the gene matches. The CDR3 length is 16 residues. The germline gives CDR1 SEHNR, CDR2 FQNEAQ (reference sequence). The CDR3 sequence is CASSQIPTGGDYEQYF. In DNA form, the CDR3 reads TGTGCCAGCAGCCAGATTCCCACAGGGGGCGACTACGAGCAGTACTTC.

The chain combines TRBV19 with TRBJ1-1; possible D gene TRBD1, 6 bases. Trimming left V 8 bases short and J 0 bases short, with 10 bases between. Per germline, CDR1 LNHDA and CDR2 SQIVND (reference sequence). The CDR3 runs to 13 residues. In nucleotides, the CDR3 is TGTGCCAGTGGGGGCGGTATGAACACTGAAGCTTTCTTT. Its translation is CASGGGMNTEAFF.